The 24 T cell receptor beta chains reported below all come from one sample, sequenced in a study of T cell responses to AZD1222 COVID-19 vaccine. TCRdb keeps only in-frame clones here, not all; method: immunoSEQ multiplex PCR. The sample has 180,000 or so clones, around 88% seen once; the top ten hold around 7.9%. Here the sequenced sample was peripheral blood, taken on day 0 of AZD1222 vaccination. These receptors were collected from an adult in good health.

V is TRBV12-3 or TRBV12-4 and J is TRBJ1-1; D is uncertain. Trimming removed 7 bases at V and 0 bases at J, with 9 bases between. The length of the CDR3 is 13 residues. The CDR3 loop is CASKNSLNTEAFF. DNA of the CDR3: TGTGCCAGCAAGAACAGCCTGAACACTGAAGCTTTCTTT.

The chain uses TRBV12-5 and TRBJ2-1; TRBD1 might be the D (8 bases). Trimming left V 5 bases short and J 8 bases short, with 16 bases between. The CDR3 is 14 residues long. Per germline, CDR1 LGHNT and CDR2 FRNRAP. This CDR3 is CASGPGQGGDEQFF. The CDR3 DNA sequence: TGTGCTAGTGGTCCAGGACAGGGAGGGGATGAGCAGTTCTTC.

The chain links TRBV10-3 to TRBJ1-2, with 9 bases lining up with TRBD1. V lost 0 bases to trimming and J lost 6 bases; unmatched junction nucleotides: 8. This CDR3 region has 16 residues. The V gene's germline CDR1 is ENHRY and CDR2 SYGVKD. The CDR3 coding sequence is TGTGCCATCAGTGAGTCGAGGGACAGGGTGAAGGATGGCTACACCTTC. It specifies CAISESRDRVKDGYTF.

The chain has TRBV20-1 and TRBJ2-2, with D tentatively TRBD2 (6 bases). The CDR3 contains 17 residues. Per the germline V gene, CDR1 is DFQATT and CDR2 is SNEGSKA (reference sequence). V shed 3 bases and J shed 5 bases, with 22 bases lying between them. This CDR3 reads CSASMVSGRLATGELFF. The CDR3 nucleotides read TGCAGTGCTAGTATGGTCAGTGGAAGGCTAGCGACCGGGGAGCTGTTTTTT.

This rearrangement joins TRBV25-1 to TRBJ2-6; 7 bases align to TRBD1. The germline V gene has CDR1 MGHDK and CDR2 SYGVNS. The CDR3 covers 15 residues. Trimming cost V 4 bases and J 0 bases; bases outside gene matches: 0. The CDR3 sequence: CASSGQGSGANVLTF. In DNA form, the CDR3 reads TGTGCCAGCAGTGGACAGGGCTCTGGGGCCAACGTCCTGACTTTC.

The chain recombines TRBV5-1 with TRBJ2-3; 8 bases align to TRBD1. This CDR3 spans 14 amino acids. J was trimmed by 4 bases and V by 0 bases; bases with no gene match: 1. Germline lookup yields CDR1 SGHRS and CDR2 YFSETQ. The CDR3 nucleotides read TGCGCCAGCAGCTTGGCACAGGGGGCAGATACGCAGTATTTT. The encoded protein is CASSLAQGADTQYF.

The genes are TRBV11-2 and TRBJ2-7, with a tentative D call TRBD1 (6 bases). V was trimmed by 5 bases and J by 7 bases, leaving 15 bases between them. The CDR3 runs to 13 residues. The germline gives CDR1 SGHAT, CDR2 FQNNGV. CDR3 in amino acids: CASSTGQAFEQYF. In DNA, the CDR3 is TGTGCCAGCAGCACGGGACAAGCTTTTGAGCAGTACTTC.

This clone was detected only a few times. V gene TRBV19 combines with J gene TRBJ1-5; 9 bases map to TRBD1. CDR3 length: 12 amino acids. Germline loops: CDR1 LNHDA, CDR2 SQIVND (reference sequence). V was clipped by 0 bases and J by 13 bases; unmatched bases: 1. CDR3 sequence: CASSIEGTGQHF. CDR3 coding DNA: TGTGCCAGTAGTATAGAGGGGACAGGGCAGCATTTT.

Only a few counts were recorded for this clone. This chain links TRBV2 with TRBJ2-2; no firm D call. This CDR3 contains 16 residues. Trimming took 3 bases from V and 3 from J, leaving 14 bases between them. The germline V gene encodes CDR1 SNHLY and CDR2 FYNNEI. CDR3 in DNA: TGTGCCAGCAGTGACCAGGACCCTTCCTACACCGGGGAGCTGTTTTTT. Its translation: CASSDQDPSYTGELFF. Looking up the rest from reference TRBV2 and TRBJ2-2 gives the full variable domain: EPEVTQTPSHQVTQMGQEVILRCVPISNHLYFYWYRQILGQKVEFLVSFYNNEISEKSEIFDDQFSVERPDGSNFTLKIRSTKLEDSAMYFCASSDQDPSYTGELFFGEGSRLTVL.

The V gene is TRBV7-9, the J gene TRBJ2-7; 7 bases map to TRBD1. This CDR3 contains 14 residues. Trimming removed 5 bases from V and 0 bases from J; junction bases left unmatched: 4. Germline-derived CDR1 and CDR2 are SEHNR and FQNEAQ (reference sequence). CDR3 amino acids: CASSKQGSSYEQYF. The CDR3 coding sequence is TGTGCCAGCAGCAAACAGGGGTCCTCCTACGAGCAGTACTTC.

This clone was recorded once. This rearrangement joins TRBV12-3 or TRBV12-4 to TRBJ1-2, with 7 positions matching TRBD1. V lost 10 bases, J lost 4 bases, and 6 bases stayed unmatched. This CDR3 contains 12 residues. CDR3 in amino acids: CATKGQLYGYTF. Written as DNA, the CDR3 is TGTGCCACCAAGGGACAGCTCTATGGCTACACCTTC.

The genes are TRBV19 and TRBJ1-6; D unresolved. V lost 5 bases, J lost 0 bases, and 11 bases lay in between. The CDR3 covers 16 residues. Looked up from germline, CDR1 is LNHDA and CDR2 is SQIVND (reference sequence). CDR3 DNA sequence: TGTGCCAGTAGTCCTCGGACGGGCTCCTATAATTCACCCCTCCACTTT. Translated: CASSPRTGSYNSPLHF.

The chain's CDR3 is CASSYPGQPNQPQHF. The CDR3 DNA is TGTGCCAGCAGTTACCCCGGCCAGCCCAATCAGCCCCAGCATTTT. The genes are TRBV6-7 and TRBJ1-5, with D uncertain. TRBV6-7 is an ORF for which the function is uncertain. Trimming shortened V by 2 bases and J by 3 bases, and 11 bases separated the two germline ends. The CDR3 has 15 amino acids.

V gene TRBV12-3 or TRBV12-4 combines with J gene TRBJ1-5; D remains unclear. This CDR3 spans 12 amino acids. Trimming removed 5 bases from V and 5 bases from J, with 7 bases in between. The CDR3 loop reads CASSPSDQPQHF. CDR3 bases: TGTGCCAGCAGTCCCTCAGATCAGCCCCAGCATTTT.

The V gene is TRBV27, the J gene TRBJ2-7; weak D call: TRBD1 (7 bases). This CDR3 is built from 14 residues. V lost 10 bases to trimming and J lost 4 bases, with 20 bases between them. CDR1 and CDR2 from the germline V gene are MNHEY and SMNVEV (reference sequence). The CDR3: CATWTGAGIYEQYF. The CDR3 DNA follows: TGTGCCACCTGGACAGGCGCGGGGATTTACGAGCAGTACTTC.

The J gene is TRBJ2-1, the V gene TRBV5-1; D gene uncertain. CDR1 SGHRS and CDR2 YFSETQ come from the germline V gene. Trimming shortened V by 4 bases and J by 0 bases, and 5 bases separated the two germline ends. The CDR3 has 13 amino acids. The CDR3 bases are TGCGCCAGCAGCGGGGACTCCTACAATGAGCAGTTCTTC. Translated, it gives CASSGDSYNEQFF.

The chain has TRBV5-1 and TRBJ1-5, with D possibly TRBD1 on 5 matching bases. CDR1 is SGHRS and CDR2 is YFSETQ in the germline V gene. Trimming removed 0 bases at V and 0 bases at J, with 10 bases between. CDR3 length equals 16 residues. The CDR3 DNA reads TGCGCCAGCAGCTTGGACGGAGGGGATAGCAATCAGCCCCAGCATTTT. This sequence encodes CASSLDGGDSNQPQHF.

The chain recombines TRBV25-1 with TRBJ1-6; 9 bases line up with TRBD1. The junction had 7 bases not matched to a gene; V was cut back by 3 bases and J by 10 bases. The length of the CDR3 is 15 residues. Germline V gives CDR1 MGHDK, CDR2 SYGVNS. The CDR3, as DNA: TGTGCCAGCAGTGATTGGACAGGGGTACAGTCACCCCTCCACTTT. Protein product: CASSDWTGVQSPLHF.

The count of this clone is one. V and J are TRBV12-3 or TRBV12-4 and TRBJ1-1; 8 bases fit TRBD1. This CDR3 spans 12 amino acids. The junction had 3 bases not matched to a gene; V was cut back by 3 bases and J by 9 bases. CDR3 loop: CASSFGQGKAFF. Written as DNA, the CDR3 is TGTGCCAGCAGTTTCGGACAGGGTAAAGCTTTCTTT.

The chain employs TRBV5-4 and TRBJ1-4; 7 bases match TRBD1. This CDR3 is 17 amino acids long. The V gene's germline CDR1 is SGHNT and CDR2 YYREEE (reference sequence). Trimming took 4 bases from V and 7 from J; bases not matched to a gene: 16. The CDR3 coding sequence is TGTGCCAGCAGCAGCGACCCTACAGGGGCCGGGGGTGAAAAACTGTTTTTT. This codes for CASSSDPTGAGGEKLFF.

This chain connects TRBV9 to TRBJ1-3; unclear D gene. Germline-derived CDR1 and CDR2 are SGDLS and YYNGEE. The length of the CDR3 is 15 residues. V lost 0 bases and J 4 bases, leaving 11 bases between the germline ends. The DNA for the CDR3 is TGTGCCAGCAGCGTAGGCAATGCGGGGGGAAACACCATATATTTT. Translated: CASSVGNAGGNTIYF.

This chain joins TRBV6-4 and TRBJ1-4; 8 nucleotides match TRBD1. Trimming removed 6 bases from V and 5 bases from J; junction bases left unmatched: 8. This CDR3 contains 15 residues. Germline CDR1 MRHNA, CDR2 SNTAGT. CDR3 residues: CASSRFHRGNEKLFF. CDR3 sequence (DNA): TGTGCCAGCAGCCGCTTTCACAGGGGGAATGAAAAACTGTTTTTT.

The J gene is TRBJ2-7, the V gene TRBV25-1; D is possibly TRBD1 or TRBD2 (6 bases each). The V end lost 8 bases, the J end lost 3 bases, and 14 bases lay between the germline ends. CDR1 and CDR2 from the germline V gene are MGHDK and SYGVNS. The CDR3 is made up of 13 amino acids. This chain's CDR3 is CASGGGANYEQYF. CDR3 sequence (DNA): TGTGCCAGCGGGGGCGGGGCGAACTACGAGCAGTACTTC.

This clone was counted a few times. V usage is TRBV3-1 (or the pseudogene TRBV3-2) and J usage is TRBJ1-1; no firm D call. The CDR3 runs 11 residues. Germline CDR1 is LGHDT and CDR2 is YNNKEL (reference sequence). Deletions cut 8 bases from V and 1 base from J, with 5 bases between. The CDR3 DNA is TGTGCCAGCGTACAGAACACTGAAGCTTTCTTT. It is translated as CASVQNTEAFF.